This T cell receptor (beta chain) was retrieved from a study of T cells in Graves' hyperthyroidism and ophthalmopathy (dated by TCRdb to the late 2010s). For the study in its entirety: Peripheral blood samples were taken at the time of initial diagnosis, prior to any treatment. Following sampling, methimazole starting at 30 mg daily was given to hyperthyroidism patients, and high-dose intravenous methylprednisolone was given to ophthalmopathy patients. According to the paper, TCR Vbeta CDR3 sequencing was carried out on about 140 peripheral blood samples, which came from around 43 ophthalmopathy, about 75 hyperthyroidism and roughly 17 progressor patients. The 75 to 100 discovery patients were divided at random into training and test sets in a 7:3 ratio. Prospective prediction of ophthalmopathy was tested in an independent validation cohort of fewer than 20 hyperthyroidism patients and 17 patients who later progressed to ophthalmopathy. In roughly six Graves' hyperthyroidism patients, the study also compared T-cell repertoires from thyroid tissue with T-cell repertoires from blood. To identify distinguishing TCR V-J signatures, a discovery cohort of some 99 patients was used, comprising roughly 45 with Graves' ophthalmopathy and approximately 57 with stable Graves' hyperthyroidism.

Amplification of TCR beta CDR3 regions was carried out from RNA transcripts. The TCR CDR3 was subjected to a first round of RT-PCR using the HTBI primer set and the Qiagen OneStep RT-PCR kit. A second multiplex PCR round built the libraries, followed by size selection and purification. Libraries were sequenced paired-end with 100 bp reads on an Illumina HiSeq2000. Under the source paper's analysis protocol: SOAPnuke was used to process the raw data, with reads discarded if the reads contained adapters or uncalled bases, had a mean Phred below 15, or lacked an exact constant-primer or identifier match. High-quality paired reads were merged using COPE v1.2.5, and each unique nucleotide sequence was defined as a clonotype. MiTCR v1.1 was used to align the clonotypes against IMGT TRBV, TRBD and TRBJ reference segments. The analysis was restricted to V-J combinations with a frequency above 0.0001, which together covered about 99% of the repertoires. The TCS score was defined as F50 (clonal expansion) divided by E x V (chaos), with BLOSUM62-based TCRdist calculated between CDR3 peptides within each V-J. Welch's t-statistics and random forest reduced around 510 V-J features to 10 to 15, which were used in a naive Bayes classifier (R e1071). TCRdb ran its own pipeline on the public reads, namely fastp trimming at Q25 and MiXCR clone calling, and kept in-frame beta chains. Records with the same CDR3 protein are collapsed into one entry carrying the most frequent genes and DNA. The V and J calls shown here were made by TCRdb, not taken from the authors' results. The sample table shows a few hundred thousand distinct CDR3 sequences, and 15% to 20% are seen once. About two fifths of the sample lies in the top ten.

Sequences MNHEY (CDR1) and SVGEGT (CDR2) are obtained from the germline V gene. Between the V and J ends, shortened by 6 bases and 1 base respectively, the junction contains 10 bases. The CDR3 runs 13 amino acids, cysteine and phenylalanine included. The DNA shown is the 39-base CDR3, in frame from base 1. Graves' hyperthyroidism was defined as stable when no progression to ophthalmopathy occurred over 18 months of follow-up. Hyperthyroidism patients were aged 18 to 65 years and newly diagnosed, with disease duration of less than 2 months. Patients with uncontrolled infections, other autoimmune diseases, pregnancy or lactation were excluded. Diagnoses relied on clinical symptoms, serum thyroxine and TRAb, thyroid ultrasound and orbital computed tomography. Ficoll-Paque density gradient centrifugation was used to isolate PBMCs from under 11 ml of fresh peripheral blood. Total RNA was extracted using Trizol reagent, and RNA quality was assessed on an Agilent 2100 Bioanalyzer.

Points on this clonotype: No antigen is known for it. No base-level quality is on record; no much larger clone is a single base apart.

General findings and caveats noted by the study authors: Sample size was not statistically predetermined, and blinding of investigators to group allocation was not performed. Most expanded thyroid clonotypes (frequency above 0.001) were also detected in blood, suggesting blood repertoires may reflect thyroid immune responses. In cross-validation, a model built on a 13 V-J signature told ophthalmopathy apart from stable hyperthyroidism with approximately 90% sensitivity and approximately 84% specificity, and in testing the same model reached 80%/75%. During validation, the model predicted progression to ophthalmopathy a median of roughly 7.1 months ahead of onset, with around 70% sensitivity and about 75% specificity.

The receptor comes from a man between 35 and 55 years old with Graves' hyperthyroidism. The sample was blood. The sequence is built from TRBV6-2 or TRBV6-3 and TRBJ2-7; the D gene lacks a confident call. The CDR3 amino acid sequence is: CASSNVVSYEQYF. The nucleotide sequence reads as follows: TGTGCCAGCAGCAACGTAGTATCCTACGAGCAGTACTTC.